These 20 T cell receptor beta chains originate from one sample sequenced in a study of neurological immune-mediated disorders. MiXCR was run by TCRdb on the 5' RACE reads, yielding one entry per CDR3 protein. The sample carries approximately 23,000 distinct CDR3 sequences, about 10% recorded once. The specimen was PBMCs. These TCRs come from a woman aged 55-75 years with HTLV-1-associated myelopathy (HAM/TSP).

This clonotype has a count of ten or more. V gene TRBV5-1 combines with J gene TRBJ2-3, with D possibly matching TRBD2 (6 bases). CDR1 is SGHRS, CDR2 YFSETQ, per germline. The CDR3 sequence is 17 residues long. The V and J ends lost 3 bases and 2 bases respectively, with 19 bases between them. Here the CDR3 DNA reads TGCGCCAGCAGCTCAATCCCACTCGGGGGAAACACAGATACGCAGTATTTT. This encodes CASSSIPLGGNTDTQYF.

This clonotype was detected many times. This rearrangement joins TRBV20-1 to TRBJ2-3; D might be TRBD1 or TRBD2, each matching 6 bases. Germline lookup yields CDR1 DFQATT and CDR2 SNEGSKA (reference sequence). This CDR3 has 13 amino acids. V lost 5 bases to trimming and J lost 4 bases, with 13 bases between them. DNA for the CDR3: TGCAGTGCTGACGGGGGCGGAGCAGATACGCAGTATTTT. This encodes CSADGGGADTQYF.

J is TRBJ2-3 and V is TRBV20-1; TRBD2 matches at 9 bases. Germline V lookup: CDR1 DFQATT, CDR2 SNEGSKA (reference sequence). V gave up 6 bases and J gave up 4 bases; unmatched junction bases: 17. This CDR3 spans 17 amino acids. The CDR3: CSAPGSYAGGEADTQYF. The CDR3 DNA reads TGCAGTGCCCCCGGTAGCTACGCGGGGGGGGAAGCAGATACGCAGTATTTT.

This clonotype was recorded at least ten times. The chain combines TRBV6-5 with TRBJ1-2; possibly TRBD1 for D (5 bases). This CDR3 has 13 amino acids. CDR1 and CDR2 (germline): MNHEY, SVGAGI. The germline V and J ends were trimmed by 5 bases and 7 bases, with 14 bases remaining between them. DNA of the CDR3: TGTGCCAGCAGTGGGACCGCTTTAGTTGGCTACACCTTC. This sequence encodes CASSGTALVGYTF.

This clonotype showed up many times. The chain carries TRBV6-1 and TRBJ2-2; a possible D gene is TRBD1 (5 bases). CDR3 length equals 15 residues. V lost 3 bases and J 4 bases, leaving 12 bases between the germline ends. Germline CDR1 reads MNHNS; CDR2 reads SASEGT. The CDR3 DNA follows: TGTGCCAGCAGTGATACAGGCCGTGGCACCGGGGAGCTGTTTTTT. Translated: CASSDTGRGTGELFF.

This clonotype was seen repeatedly, ten times or more. This rearrangement joins TRBV6-6 to TRBJ1-5; TRBD1 matches at 8 bases. The V gene's germline CDR1 is MNHNY and CDR2 SVGAGI (reference sequence). The CDR3 is made up of 14 amino acids. V was clipped by 8 bases and J by 0 bases; unmatched bases: 3. The CDR3 bases are TGTGCCAGCGGTACAGGGGGTAGCAATCAGCCCCAGCATTTT. Translating it yields CASGTGGSNQPQHF.

This clonotype was detected many times. This chain connects TRBV20-1 to TRBJ2-7; 13 bases agree with TRBD2. After removal of 5 bases from V and 3 bases from J, the junction contained 4 bases not matched to a gene. The CDR3 contains 14 residues. Looked up from germline, CDR1 is DFQATT and CDR2 is SNEGSKA (reference sequence). CDR3 amino acids: CSAGTSGTGYEQYF. For the CDR3, the DNA is TGCAGTGCTGGGACTAGCGGGACCGGCTACGAGCAGTACTTC.

The chain couples TRBV7-9 to TRBJ1-5; D perhaps matches TRBD1 (6 bases). The CDR3 spans 15 residues. Deletions cut 5 bases from V and 3 bases from J, with 14 bases between. Germline CDR1 reads SEHNR; CDR2 reads FQNEAQ (reference sequence). The CDR3 here is CASSATGGLNQPQHF. The CDR3, as DNA: TGTGCCAGCAGCGCGACAGGTGGACTCAATCAGCCCCAGCATTTT. Full variable domain (rest looked up from reference TRBV7-9 and TRBJ1-5): DTGVSQNPRHKITKRGQNVTFRCDPISEHNRLYWYRQTLGQGPEFLTYFQNEAQLEKSRLLSDRFSAERPKGSFSTLEIQRTEQGDSAMYLCASSATGGLNQPQHFGDGTRLSIL.

Many counts were recorded for this clonotype. The chain links TRBV27 to TRBJ1-1; D is unresolved. From germline, CDR1 is MNHEY and CDR2 SMNVEV (reference sequence). The ends were cut back, 7 bases at V and 3 bases at J, with 18 bases in the middle. This CDR3 has 15 residues. The CDR3 reads CASTFDLIEDTEAFF. CDR3 in DNA: TGTGCCAGCACTTTTGACTTGATTGAGGACACTGAAGCTTTCTTT.

This clonotype is termed medium-sized. The CDR3 bases are TGCAGTGCTGCCCAGGGGAACACTGAAGCTTTCTTT. This encodes CSAAQGNTEAFF. The chain employs TRBV20-1 and TRBJ1-1, with D maybe TRBD1 (5 bases). The V and J ends lost 5 bases and 1 base respectively, with 8 bases between them. The CDR3 extends over 12 amino acids. Germline CDR1 DFQATT, CDR2 SNEGSKA (reference sequence).

This clonotype was counted many times. V usage is TRBV20-1 and J usage is TRBJ2-1; 7 positions match TRBD2. This CDR3 comprises 15 residues. CDR1 is DFQATT and CDR2 is SNEGSKA in the germline V gene (reference sequence). With 1 base clipped from V and 3 bases from J, the junction kept 6 bases outside the gene matches. The CDR3 spells CSARVVVAGYNEQFF. The CDR3 DNA sequence: TGCAGTGCTAGAGTAGTGGTAGCGGGCTACAATGAGCAGTTCTTC.

At least ten counts were recorded for this clonotype. The CDR3 spells CASSEATGGDGYTF. Written as DNA, the CDR3 is TGCGCCAGCAGCGAGGCGACAGGGGGCGACGGCTACACCTTC. This sequence joins TRBV5-1 and TRBJ1-2; 10 nucleotides line up with TRBD1. Losses at the gene ends were 4 bases for V and 8 bases for J; bases not matched to a gene: 8. This CDR3 spans 14 amino acids. CDR1 SGHRS and CDR2 YFSETQ come from the germline V gene.

Of note for this clonotype: Germline and junction disagree at one end, which may indicate a read error. The chain carries TRBV18 and TRBJ2-7; D is unclear. There are 13 residues in the CDR3. CDR1 and CDR2 from the germline V gene are KGHSH and LQKENI. The CDR3, as DNA: TGTGCCAGCTCACCAAATAACCCCTACGAGAAGTACTTC. It translates to CASSPNNPYEKYF.

The gene calls are TRBV20-1 and TRBJ2-1; D may be TRBD2 (7 bases). CDR1 is DFQATT, CDR2 SNEGSKA, per germline (reference sequence). Trimming removed 3 bases at V and 6 bases at J, with 18 bases between. The CDR3 is made up of 15 amino acids. The CDR3 region has the DNA TGCAGTGCTAGGGGCGAGGGGGGGGCAGCCAATGAGCAGTTCTTC. It codes for CSARGEGGAANEQFF.

This clonotype has at least ten counts. The chain carries TRBV5-1 and TRBJ1-2; 8 positions agree with TRBD1. CDR1 is SGHRS and CDR2 is YFSETQ in the germline V gene. The CDR3 extends over 18 amino acids. V was clipped by 0 bases and J by 5 bases; unmatched bases: 15. CDR3 in DNA: TGCGCCAGCAGCTTGGCGACCCCCGGACAGGGCTTAAAGTATGGCTACACCTTC. This gives the protein CASSLATPGQGLKYGYTF.

The chain employs TRBV29-1 and TRBJ2-3; 11 nucleotides match TRBD1. The CDR3 is 14 residues long. Unmatched junction bases numbered 3, after V lost 7 bases and J lost 0 bases. Germline V gene sequence: CDR1 SQVTM, CDR2 ANQGSEA. CDR3 amino acids: CSAGDRGSTDTQYF. The CDR3 bases are TGCAGCGCCGGGGACAGGGGGAGCACAGATACGCAGTATTTT.

This clonotype ranks as medium-sized. The genes are TRBV20-1 and TRBJ2-7; tentatively, D is TRBD1 (6 bases). The CDR3 covers 17 residues. Germline CDR1 and CDR2: DFQATT and SNEGSKA (reference sequence). The ends were cut back, 0 bases at V and 6 bases at J, with 24 bases in the middle. CDR3 region: CSARDPGLGRGATEQYF. CDR3 DNA sequence: TGCAGTGCTAGAGACCCGGGGTTGGGCAGGGGCGCTACCGAGCAGTACTTC.

V and J are TRBV30 and TRBJ1-1; TRBD1 might be the D (6 bases). Germline-derived CDR1 and CDR2 are GTSNPN and SVGIG (reference sequence). This CDR3 has 13 residues. Trimming took off 8 bases at V and 0 bases at J, with 13 bases between the two ends. DNA of the CDR3: TGTGCCCGGCGAGGGGGAATGAACACTGAAGCTTTCTTT. This sequence encodes CARRGGMNTEAFF.

In this sample, this clonotype turned up a few times. This chain connects TRBV18 to TRBJ2-2; D remains unclear. This CDR3 is built from 15 residues. V was trimmed by 3 bases and J by 3 bases, leaving 11 bases between them. CDR1 and CDR2 (germline): KGHSH, LQKENI. CDR3 in amino acids: CASSPLAADTGELFF. CDR3 nucleotides: TGTGCCAGCTCACCGCTCGCAGCCGACACCGGGGAGCTGTTTTTT.

This clonotype was recorded at least ten times. The chain joins TRBV7-2 to TRBJ1-4; unclear D gene. Between the trimmed V and J ends, which lost 1 base and 7 bases, there was a span of 7 bases. Germline-derived CDR1 and CDR2 are SGHTA and FQGNSA. The CDR3 is 13 amino acids. CDR3 sequence reads: CASSLVNGEKLFF. The CDR3 DNA is TGTGCCAGCAGCTTAGTCAATGGTGAAAAACTGTTTTTT. Full variable domain (missing parts from reference TRBV7-2 and TRBJ1-4): GAGVSQSPSNKVTEKGKDVELRCDPISGHTALYWYRQSLGQGLEFLIYFQGNSAPDKSGLPSDRFSAERTGGSVSTLTIQRTQQEDSAVYLCASSLVNGEKLFFGSGTQLSVL.